A single sample is the source of the 14 T cell receptor beta chains below, sequenced in a study of beta chain features in type 1 diabetes. Broader study findings: Shorter TCRB CDR3s, moderately but significantly so, marked every one of the four CD4+ subsets in Type 1 diabetes patients.

No antigen is known for these receptors. Expressed TCRB transcripts were sequenced after all isolated RNA was converted to cDNA. Sequencing used immunoSEQ multiplex PCR; TCRdb keeps in-frame clones, though not all of them. This repertoire shows more than 550,000 clones, over 13% found once; its top ten account for around 0.04%. The sequencing sample was made of naive CD4+ T cells from blood. The receptors stem from a man younger than 35 with type 1 diabetes.

This clone was seen a few times. This sequence joins TRBV11-2 and TRBJ2-2; D gene uncertain. Germline V gene lookup returns CDR1 SGHAT and CDR2 FQNNGV. This CDR3 contains 13 residues. V lost 5 bases, J lost 4 bases, and 8 bases lay in between. The CDR3 sequence: CASSIIPTGELFF. CDR3 coding DNA: TGTGCCAGCAGCATCATCCCCACCGGGGAGCTGTTTTTT.

The J gene is TRBJ1-1, the V gene TRBV4-2; D remains ambiguous. The CDR3 contains 16 residues. The ends were cut back, 1 base at V and 1 base at J, with 13 bases in the middle. Germline-derived CDR1 and CDR2 are LGHNA and YNFKEQ. CDR3 sequence reads: CASSQARATRNTEAFF. For the CDR3, the DNA is TGTGCCAGCAGCCAAGCGAGGGCCACTCGGAACACTGAAGCTTTCTTT.

The chain has TRBV7-3 and TRBJ2-5, with a possible D match to TRBD2 (5 bases). Per the germline V gene, CDR1 is SGHTA and CDR2 is FQGTGA. The CDR3 length is 15 residues. The germline V and J ends were trimmed by 1 base and 2 bases, with 11 bases remaining between them. The CDR3 region is CASSLIPSTQETQYF. CDR3 nucleotides: TGTGCCAGCAGCTTAATCCCTAGCACACAAGAGACCCAGTACTTC.

The chain recombines TRBV15 with TRBJ2-7; D perhaps matches TRBD2 (5 bases). V shed 1 base and J shed 5 bases, with 15 bases lying between them. CDR3 length equals 15 residues. Germline CDR1 LNHNV, CDR2 YYDKDF (reference sequence). Written as DNA, the CDR3 is TGTGCCACCAGCAGAGCTGCCGCGGGCCCCGACGAGCAGTACTTC. It specifies CATSRAAAGPDEQYF.

The chain uses TRBV5-4 and TRBJ2-1; TRBD2 aligns across 7 bases. Looked up from germline, CDR1 is SGHNT and CDR2 is YYREEE (reference sequence). The CDR3 has 15 residues. Trimming removed 5 bases from V and 0 bases from J; junction bases left unmatched: 5. Here the CDR3 reads CASSSSSGSYNEQFF. CDR3 coding DNA: TGTGCCAGCAGTTCCTCTAGCGGCTCCTACAATGAGCAGTTCTTC.

This chain joins TRBV5-1 and TRBJ2-7; perhaps TRBD1 as D (5 bases). This CDR3 is 13 amino acids long. Germline CDR1 SGHRS, CDR2 YFSETQ. V shed 4 bases and J shed 6 bases, with 14 bases lying between them. The CDR3 region has the DNA TGCGCCAGCAGCCCTCTGACAGCTGGCGAGCAGTACTTC. Translation: CASSPLTAGEQYF. Combining the CDR3 with reference TRBV5-1 and TRBJ2-7 gives the whole variable domain KAGVTQTPRYLIKTRGQQVTLSCSPISGHRSVSWYQQTPGQGLQFLFEYFSETQRNKGNFPGRFSGRQFSNSRSEMNVSTLELGDSALYLCASSPLTAGEQYFGPGTRLTVT.

The chain employs TRBV4-3 and TRBJ1-1; no reliable D call. The V gene lost 1 base and the J gene lost 4 bases, with 7 bases spanning the gap. Germline CDR1 reads LGHNA; CDR2 reads YSLEER. The CDR3 totals 13 residues. CDR3 loop: CASSQALSTEAFF. Here the CDR3 DNA reads TGCGCCAGCAGCCAAGCTTTGAGCACTGAAGCTTTCTTT.

This chain links TRBV10-2 with TRBJ2-1; D call uncertain. The CDR3 covers 13 residues. Trimming pared 9 bases from V and 1 base from J, leaving 10 bases between. The V gene's germline CDR1 is WSHSY and CDR2 SAAADI. CDR3 DNA sequence: TGCGCCAGTGGGGTCCAGTCCTACAATGAGCAGTTCTTC. As protein: CASGVQSYNEQFF.

This clone was observed a handful of times. This chain connects TRBV9 to TRBJ2-6; 11 bases agree with TRBD2. V gave up 0 bases and J gave up 2 bases; unmatched junction bases: 1. Germline CDR1 is SGDLS and CDR2 is YYNGEE. CDR3 size: 17 residues. The CDR3 coding sequence is TGTGCCAGCAGCGTAGCACTAGCGGGGGCTGGGGCCAACGTCCTGACTTTC. This gives the protein CASSVALAGAGANVLTF.

A few counts support this clone. The rearrangement links TRBV7-2 to TRBJ2-7; possibly TRBD2 for D (8 bases). V dropped 5 bases and J dropped 13 bases, with 21 bases sitting between them. There are 13 residues in the CDR3. CDR1 and CDR2 (germline): SGHTA, FQGNSA. CDR3 in DNA: TGTGCCAGCAGCCCCGGGGGGGACAGTACCCTATACTTC. Residues: CASSPGGDSTLYF.

This clone was seen more than once but under ten times. This sequence joins TRBV29-1 and TRBJ2-1, with TRBD2 identical over 13 bases. This CDR3 has 16 residues. The J segment lost 5 bases and the V segment lost 4 bases, leaving 8 bases of the junction unmatched. Germline values: CDR1 SQVTM, CDR2 ANQGSEA. CDR3 amino acids: CSVAGTSGILNNEQFF. As DNA, the CDR3 is TGCAGCGTTGCCGGGACTAGCGGGATACTGAACAATGAGCAGTTCTTC.

The chain employs TRBV7-6 and TRBJ2-7; D is uncertain. Germline lookup yields CDR1 SGHVS and CDR2 FNYEAQ. This CDR3 contains 15 residues. The V end was cut by 5 bases, the J end by 0 bases, with 14 bases between. Written as DNA, the CDR3 is TGTGCCAGCAGCCCAAATCTTCTCTTCTCCTACGAGCAGTACTTC. Translation gives CASSPNLLFSYEQYF.

The rearrangement uses TRBV7-2 and TRBJ2-5, with D uncertain. CDR1 and CDR2 from the germline V gene are SGHTA and FQGNSA. This CDR3 region has 13 residues. V was cut by 3 bases and J by 1 base, with 6 bases left in between. CDR3 amino acids: CASSFRPQETQYF. In nucleotides, the CDR3 is TGTGCCAGCAGCTTCCGGCCCCAAGAGACCCAGTACTTC.

The V and J genes are TRBV5-1 and TRBJ2-5; tentatively, D is TRBD2 (5 bases). Germline CDR1 is SGHRS and CDR2 is YFSETQ. Trimming stripped 7 bases from V and 2 bases from J, with 18 bases between. The CDR3 length is 15 residues. The CDR3 coding sequence is TGCGCCAGCTCGGTGGGCGGGTCCATACAAGAGACCCAGTACTTC. This codes for CASSVGGSIQETQYF.